This TCR beta chain was documented in a study of blood T cell repertoires in COVID-19. Background on the study: The United States, Italy and Spain provided the acute and convalescent COVID-19 samples. In each case, the material was cDNA or gDNA derived from T cells, B-cell-depleted T cells, or PBMCs.

This CDR3 is built from 11 residues. The V gene's germline CDR1 is SQVTM and CDR2 ANQGSEA. The V end lost 8 bases, the J end lost 5 bases, and 12 bases lay between the germline ends. Study processing details: Amplification of reference gene primers was used by the study to estimate nucleated cell counts. Here immunoSEQ multiplex PCR was the method, and the copy in TCRdb shows in-frame clones only, minus some. The DNA was the basis for D and trimming; V, J and clone size are from that table. The data contain roughly 230,000 clones, around 82% of them singletons. This chain joins TRBV29-1 and TRBJ1-2; no firm D call. Sequencing was performed on peripheral blood. The sequence came from a man aged 50-59 years with active or convalescent COVID-19. The CDR3 loop is CSHDSGYGYTF. The CDR3 DNA reads TGCAGCCATGACTCCGGGTATGGCTACACCTTC.